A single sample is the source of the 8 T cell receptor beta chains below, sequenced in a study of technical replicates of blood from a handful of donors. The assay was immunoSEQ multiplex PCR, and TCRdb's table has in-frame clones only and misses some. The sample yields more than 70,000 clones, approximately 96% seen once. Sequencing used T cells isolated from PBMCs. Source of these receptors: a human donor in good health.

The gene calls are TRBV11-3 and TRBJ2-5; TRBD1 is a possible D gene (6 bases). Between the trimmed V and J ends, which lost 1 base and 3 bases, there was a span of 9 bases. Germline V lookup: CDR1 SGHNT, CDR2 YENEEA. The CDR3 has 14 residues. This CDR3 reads CASSLVAGEETQYF. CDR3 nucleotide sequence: TGTGCCAGCAGCTTAGTCGCAGGGGAAGAGACCCAGTACTTC. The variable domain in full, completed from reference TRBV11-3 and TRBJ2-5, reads EAGVVQSPRYKIIEKKQPVAFWCNPISGHNTLYWYLQNLGQGPELLIRYENEEAVDDSQLPKDRFSAERLKGVDSTLKIQPAELGDSAVYLCASSLVAGEETQYFGPGTRLLVL.

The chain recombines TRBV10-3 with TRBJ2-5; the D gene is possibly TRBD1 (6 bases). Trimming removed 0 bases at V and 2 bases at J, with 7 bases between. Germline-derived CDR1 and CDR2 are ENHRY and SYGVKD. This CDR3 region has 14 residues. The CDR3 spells CAISESTGQETQYF. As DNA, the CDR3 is TGTGCCATCAGTGAGTCTACAGGGCAAGAGACCCAGTACTTC.

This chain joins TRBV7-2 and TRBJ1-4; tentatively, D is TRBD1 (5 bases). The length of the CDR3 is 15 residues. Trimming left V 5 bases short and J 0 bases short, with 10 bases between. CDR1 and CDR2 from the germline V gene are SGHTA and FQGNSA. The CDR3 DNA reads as TGTGCCAGCAGCGCCGGGACTACAACTAATGAAAAACTGTTTTTT. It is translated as CASSAGTTTNEKLFF.

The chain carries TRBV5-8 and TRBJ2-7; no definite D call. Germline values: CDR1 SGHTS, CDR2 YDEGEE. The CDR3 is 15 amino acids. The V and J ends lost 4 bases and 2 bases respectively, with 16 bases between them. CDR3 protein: CASSPRKQSPYEQYF. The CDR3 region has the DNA TGTGCCAGCAGCCCCCGAAAACAGAGCCCCTACGAGCAGTACTTC. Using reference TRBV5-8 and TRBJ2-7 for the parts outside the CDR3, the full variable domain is EAGVTQSPTHLIKTRGQQATLRCSPISGHTSVYWYQQALGLGLQFLLWYDEGEERNRGNFPPRFSGRQFPNYSSELNVNALELEDSALYLCASSPRKQSPYEQYFGPGTRLTVT.

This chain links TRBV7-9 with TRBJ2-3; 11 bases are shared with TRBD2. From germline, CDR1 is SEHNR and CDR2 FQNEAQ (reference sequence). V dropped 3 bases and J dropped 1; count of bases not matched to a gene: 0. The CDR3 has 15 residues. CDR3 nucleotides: TGTGCCAGCAGCTTGACTAGCGGGGGCACAGATACGCAGTATTTT. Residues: CASSLTSGGTDTQYF.

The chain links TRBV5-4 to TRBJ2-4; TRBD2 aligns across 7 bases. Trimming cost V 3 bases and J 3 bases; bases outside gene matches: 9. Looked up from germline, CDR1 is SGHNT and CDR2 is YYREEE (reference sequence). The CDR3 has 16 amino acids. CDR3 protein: CASSSPEWGGKNIQYF. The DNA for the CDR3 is TGTGCCAGCAGCTCGCCCGAGTGGGGGGGCAAAAACATTCAGTACTTC.

CDR3 region: CASSLEAGWNQPQHF. The CDR3 DNA sequence: TGCGCCAGCAGCTTGGAGGCAGGGTGGAATCAGCCCCAGCATTTT. The V gene is TRBV5-1, the J gene TRBJ1-5; D is possibly TRBD1 (5 bases). This CDR3 has 15 amino acids. Germline V lookup: CDR1 SGHRS, CDR2 YFSETQ. V was pared by 0 bases and J by 4 bases, with 11 bases between.

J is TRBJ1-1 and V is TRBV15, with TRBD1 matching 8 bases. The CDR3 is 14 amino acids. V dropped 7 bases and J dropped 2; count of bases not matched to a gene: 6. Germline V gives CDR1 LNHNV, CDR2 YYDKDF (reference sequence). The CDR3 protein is CATTDRGFNTEAFF. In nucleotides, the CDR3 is TGTGCCACCACTGACAGGGGTTTCAACACTGAAGCTTTCTTT.